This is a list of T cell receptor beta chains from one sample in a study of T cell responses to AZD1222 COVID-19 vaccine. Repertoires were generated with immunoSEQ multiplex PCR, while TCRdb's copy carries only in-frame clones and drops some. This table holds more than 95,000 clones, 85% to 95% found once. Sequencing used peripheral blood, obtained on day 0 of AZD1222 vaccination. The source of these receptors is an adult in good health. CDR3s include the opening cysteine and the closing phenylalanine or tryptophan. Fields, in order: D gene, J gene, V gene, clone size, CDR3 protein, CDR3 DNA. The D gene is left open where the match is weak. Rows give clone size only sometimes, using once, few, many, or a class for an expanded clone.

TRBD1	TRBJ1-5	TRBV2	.	CASSPGQTNQPQHF	TGTGCCAGCAGTCCGGGACAGACCAATCAGCCCCAGCATTTT
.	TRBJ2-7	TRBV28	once	CASSLPHYEQYF	TGTGCCAGCAGTTTGCCTCACTACGAGCAGTACTTC
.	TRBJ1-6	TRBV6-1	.	CASSEKGDNSPLHF	TGTGCCAGCAGTGAAAAGGGGGATAATTCACCCCTCCACTTT
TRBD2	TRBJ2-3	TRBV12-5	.	CASVVEPGLAGEGTDTQYF	TGTGCTAGTGTAGTAGAACCGGGACTAGCGGGAGAGGGGACAGATACGCAGTATTTT
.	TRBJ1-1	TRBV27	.	CASSLSWSGGNTEAFF	TGTGCCAGCAGTTTAAGTTGGTCCGGCGGGAACACTGAAGCTTTCTTT
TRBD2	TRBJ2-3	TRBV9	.	CASSVELAQITDTQYF	TGTGCCAGCAGCGTAGAACTAGCGCAGATCACAGATACGCAGTATTTT
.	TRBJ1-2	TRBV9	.	CASKNGQGIGVYGYTF	TGTGCCAGCAAAAACGGTCAGGGGATCGGGGTCTATGGCTACACCTTC
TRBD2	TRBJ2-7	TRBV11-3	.	CASSPGGYEQYF	TGTGCCAGCAGCCCGGGGGGTTACGAGCAGTACTTC
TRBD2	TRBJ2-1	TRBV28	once	CASSFLAGEANEQFF	TGTGCCAGCAGTTTTCTAGCGGGGGAGGCAAATGAGCAGTTCTTC
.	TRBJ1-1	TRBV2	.	CASNLRGTEAFF	TGTGCCAGCAACCTTAGAGGCACTGAAGCTTTCTTT
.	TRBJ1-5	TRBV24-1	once	CATSDVRDGNQPQHF	TGTGCCACCAGTGATGTAAGAGACGGAAATCAGCCCCAGCATTTT
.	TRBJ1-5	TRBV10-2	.	CASAAEDRTNQPQHF	TGCGCCAGCGCCGCGGAGGACAGAACCAATCAGCCCCAGCATTTT
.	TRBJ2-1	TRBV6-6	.	CASSRDLSSYNEQFF	TGTGCCAGCAGCCGGGACCTGAGCTCCTACAATGAGCAGTTCTTC
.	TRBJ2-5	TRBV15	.	CATSRDYRQETQYF	TGTGCCACCAGCAGAGATTACAGGCAAGAGACCCAGTACTTC
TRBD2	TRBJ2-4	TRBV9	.	CASSASGGPGPTSKNIQYF	TGTGCCAGCAGCGCCTCGGGAGGGCCGGGCCCTACTTCCAAAAACATTCAGTACTTC
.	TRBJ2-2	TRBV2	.	CASRDRAGELFF	TGTGCCAGCAGAGACAGAGCCGGGGAGCTGTTTTTT
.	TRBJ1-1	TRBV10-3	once	CAISGLGGSEAFF	TGTGCCATCAGTGGGCTTGGGGGCTCTGAAGCTTTCTTT
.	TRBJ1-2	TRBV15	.	CATSTQTGVGYGYTF	TGTGCCACCAGCACGCAAACGGGGGTGGGCTATGGCTACACCTTC
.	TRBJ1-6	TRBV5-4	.	CASSLAYTSPLHF	TGTGCCAGCAGCTTGGCCTATACTTCACCCCTCCACTTT
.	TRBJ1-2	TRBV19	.	CASSTETGIGGYTF	TGTGCCAGTAGCACCGAGACAGGCATAGGTGGCTACACCTTC
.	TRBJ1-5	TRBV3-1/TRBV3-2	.	CASSQAGRGNQPQHF	TGTGCCAGCAGCCAAGCTGGGAGGGGCAATCAGCCCCAGCATTTT
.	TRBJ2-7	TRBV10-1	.	CASSESGYEQYF	TGCGCCAGCAGTGAGTCTGGCTACGAGCAGTACTTC
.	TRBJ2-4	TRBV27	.	CASSLYGPGSLAKNIQYF	TGTGCCAGCAGTTTATATGGGCCCGGGAGCCTAGCCAAAAACATTCAGTACTTC
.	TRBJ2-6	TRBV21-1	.	CASSRAGANVLTF	TGTGCCAGCAGTCGGGCTGGGGCCAACGTCCTGACTTTC
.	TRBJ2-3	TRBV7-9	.	CASSLGGYTDTQYF	TGTGCCAGCAGCTTAGGGGGCTACACAGATACGCAGTATTTT
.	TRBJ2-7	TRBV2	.	CASSVVLGDEQYF	TGTGCCAGCAGCGTGGTGTTGGGGGACGAGCAGTACTTC
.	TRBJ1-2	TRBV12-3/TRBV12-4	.	CASSYYYGYTF	TGTGCCAGCAGTTATTACTATGGCTACACCTTC
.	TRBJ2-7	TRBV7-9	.	CASSFGKNEQYF	TGTGCCAGCAGCTTCGGGAAAAACGAGCAGTACTTC
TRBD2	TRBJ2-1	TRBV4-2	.	CASGTSGYNEQFF	TGTGCCAGCGGGACTAGCGGTTACAATGAGCAGTTCTTC
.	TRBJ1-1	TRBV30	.	CAWGSDNTEAFF	TGTGCCTGGGGGTCCGACAACACTGAAGCTTTCTTT
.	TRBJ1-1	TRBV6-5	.	CASSTRLWGATEAFF	TGTGCCAGCAGTACGAGGCTGTGGGGTGCCACTGAAGCTTTCTTT
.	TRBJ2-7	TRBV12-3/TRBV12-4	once	CASRNREVHEQYF	TGTGCCAGCAGAAACAGGGAAGTGCACGAGCAGTACTTC
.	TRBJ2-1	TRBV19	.	CASSTLPDGDFSSYNEQFF	TGTGCCAGTAGTACCCTCCCGGACGGGGACTTTAGCTCCTACAATGAGCAGTTCTTC
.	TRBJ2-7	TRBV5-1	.	CASSLAVDGSSYEQYF	TGCGCCAGCAGCTTGGCTGTGGACGGAAGCTCCTACGAGCAGTACTTC
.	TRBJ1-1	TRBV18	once	CASAIVGENTEAFF	TGTGCCAGCGCGATCGTAGGGGAGAACACTGAAGCTTTCTTT
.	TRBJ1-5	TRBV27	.	CASSLNSGGGSNQPQHF	TGTGCCAGCAGTTTAAATTCGGGGGGCGGGAGCAATCAGCCCCAGCATTTT
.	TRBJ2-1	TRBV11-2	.	CASSQGGNPYNEQFF	TGTGCCAGCAGCCAGGGGGGAAACCCATACAATGAGCAGTTCTTC
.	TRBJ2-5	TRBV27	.	CASSPQPGATQYF	TGTGCCAGCAGTCCCCAGCCCGGAGCAACCCAGTACTTC
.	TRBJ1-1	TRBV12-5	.	CASGDEPSYGEAFF	TGTGCTAGTGGCGATGAACCTAGCTATGGGGAAGCTTTCTTT
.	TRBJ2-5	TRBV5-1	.	CASSLFGSEETQYF	TGCGCCAGCAGCTTGTTCGGGAGCGAAGAGACCCAGTACTTC